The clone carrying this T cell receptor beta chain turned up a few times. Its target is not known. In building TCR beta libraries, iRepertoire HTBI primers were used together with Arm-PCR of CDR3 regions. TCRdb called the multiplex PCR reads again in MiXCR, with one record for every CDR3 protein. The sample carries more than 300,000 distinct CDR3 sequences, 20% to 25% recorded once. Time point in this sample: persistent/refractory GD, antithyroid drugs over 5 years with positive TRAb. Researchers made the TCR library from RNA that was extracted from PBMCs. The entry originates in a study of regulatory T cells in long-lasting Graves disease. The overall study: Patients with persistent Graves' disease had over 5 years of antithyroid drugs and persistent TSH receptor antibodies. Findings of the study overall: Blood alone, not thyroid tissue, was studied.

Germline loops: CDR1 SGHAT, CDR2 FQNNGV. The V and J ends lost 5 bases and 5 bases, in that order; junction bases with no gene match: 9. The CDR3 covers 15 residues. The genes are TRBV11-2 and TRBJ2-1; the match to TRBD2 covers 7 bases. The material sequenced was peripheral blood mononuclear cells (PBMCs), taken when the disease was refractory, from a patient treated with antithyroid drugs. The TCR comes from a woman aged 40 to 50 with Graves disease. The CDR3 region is CASSNRYLADNEQFF. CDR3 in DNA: TGTGCCAGCAGCAACCGGTACCTAGCGGACAATGAGCAGTTCTTC.